The present TCR beta chain was sequenced within a study of radiotherapy plus CTLA-4 blockade in lung cancer. Turning to the study itself: With 25% to 35% of patients having disease control, objective responses were seen in roughly 18%.

Study-level findings and limits: Reports identified early blood T cell clone dynamics, with interferon-beta, as the best response predictor.

Data came from immunoSEQ multiplex PCR; TCRdb stores just in-frame clones and leaves some out. Among 85,000 to 100,000 clones, around nine tenths were seen once, and the ten largest hold 16%. Concerning this clone: Its antigen remains unknown.

Looked up from germline, CDR1 is MGHDK and CDR2 is SYGVNS. V was shortened by 6 bases and J by 6 bases, with 11 bases between the two germline ends. The CDR3 has 13 residues. The gene calls are TRBV25-1 and TRBJ2-2, with D possibly being TRBD2 (5 bases). Sequencing was performed on peripheral blood, taken from a patient treated with radiotherapy plus ipilimumab. The sequence was obtained from a human donor with non-small cell lung cancer that progressed on radiotherapy plus ipilimumab. This CDR3 is CASRLVEAGELFF. CDR3 sequence (DNA): TGTGCCAGCAGGTTGGTGGAGGCCGGGGAGCTGTTTTTT.